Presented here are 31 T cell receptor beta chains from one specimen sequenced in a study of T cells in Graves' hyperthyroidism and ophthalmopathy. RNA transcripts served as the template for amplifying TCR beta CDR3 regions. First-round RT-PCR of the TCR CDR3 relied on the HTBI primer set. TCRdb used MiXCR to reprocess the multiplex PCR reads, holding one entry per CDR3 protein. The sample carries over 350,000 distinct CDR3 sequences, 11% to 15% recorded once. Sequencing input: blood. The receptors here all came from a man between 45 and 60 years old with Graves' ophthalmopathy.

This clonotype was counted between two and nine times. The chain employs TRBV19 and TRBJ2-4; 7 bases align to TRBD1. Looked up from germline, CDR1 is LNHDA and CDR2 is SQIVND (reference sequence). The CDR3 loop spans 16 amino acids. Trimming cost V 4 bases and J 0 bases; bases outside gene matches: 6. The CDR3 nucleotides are TGTGCCAGTAGTAGGTCGGGACAGCTAGCCAAAAACATTCAGTACTTC. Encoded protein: CASSRSGQLAKNIQYF.

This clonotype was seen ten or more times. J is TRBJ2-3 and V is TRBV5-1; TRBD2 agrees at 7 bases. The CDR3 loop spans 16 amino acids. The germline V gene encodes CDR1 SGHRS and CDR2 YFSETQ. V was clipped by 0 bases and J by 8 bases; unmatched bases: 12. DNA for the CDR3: TGCGCCAGCAGCTTGGGAGCGGGGACGAGGGGAGTTACGCAGTATTTT. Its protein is CASSLGAGTRGVTQYF.

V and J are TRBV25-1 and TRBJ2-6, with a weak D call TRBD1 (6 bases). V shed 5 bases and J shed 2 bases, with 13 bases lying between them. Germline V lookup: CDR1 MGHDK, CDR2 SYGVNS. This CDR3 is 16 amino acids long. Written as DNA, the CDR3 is TGTGCCAGCAGTACGACAGGCACCGCTGGGGCCAACGTCCTGACTTTC. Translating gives CASSTTGTAGANVLTF. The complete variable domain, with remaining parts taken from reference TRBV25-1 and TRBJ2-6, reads EADIYQTPRYLVIGTGKKITLECSQTMGHDKMYWYQQDPGMELHLIHYSYGVNSTEKGDLSSESTVSRIRTEHFPLTLESARPSHTSQYLCASSTTGTAGANVLTFGAGSRLTVL.

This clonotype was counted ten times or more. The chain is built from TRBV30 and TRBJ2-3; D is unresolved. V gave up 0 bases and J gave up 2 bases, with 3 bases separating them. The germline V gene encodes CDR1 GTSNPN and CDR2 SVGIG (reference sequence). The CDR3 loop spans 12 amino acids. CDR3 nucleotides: TGTGCCTGGAGTGTACTCACAGATACGCAGTATTTT. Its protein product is CAWSVLTDTQYF.

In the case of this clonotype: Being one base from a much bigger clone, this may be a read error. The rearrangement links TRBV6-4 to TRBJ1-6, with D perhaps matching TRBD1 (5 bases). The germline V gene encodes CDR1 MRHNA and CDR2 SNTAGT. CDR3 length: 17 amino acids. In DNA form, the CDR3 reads TGTACCAGCAGTGAAGTGGGGGGGACGGCGCCGAATTCACCCCTCCACTTT. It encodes CTSSEVGGTAPNSPLHF.

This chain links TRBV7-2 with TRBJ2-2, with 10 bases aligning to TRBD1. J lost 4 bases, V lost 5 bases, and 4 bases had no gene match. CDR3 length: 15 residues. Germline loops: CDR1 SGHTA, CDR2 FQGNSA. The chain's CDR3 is CASSMGQGSTGELFF. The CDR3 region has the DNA TGTGCCAGCAGCATGGGACAGGGGAGCACCGGGGAGCTGTTTTTT.

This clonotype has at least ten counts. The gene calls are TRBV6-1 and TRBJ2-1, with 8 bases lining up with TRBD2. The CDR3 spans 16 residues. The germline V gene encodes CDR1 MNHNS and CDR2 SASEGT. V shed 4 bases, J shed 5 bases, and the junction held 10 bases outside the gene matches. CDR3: CASSGRGSGTHNEQFF. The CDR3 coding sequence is TGTGCCAGCAGTGGTCGGGGTAGCGGGACCCACAATGAGCAGTTCTTC.

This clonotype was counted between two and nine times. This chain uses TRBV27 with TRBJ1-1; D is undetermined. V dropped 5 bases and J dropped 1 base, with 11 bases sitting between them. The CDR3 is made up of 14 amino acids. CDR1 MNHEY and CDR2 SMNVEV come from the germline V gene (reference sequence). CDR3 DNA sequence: TGTGCCAGCAGTAAGACTTTTCGGAACACTGAAGCTTTCTTT. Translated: CASSKTFRNTEAFF.

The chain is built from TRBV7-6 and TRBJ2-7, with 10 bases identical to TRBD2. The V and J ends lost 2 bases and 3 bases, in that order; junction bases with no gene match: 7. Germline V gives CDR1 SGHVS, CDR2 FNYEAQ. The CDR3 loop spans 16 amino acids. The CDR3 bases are TGTGCCAGCAGCTTATCCATAGCGGGAGGTCTCTACGAGCAGTACTTC. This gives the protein CASSLSIAGGLYEQYF.

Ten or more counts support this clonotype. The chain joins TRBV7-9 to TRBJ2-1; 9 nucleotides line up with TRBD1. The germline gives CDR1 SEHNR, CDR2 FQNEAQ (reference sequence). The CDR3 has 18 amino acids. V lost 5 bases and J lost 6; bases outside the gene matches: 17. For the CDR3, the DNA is TGTGCCAGCAGCCACCATCTTGCATCGGGACAGGGTTTCAATGAGCAGTTCTTC. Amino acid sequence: CASSHHLASGQGFNEQFF.

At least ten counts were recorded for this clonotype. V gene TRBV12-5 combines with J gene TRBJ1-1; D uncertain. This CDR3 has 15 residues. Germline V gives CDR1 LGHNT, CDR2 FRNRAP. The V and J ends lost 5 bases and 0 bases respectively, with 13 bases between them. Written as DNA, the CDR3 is TGTGCTAGTGGTACCGGACGGCCGTTGAACACTGAAGCTTTCTTT. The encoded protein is CASGTGRPLNTEAFF.

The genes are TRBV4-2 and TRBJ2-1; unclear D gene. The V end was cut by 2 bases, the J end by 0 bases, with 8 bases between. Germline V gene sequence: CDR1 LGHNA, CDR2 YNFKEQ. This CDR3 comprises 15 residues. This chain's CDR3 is CASSQLKTSYNEQFF. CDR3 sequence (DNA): TGTGCCAGCAGCCAACTAAAAACCTCCTACAATGAGCAGTTCTTC.

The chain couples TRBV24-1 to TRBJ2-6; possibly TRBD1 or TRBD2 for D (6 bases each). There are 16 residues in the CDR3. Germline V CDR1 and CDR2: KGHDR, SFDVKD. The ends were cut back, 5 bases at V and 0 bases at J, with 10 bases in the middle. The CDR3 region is CATSGTAGSGANVLTF. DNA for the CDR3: TGTGCCACCAGTGGGACAGCGGGCTCTGGGGCCAACGTCCTGACTTTC.

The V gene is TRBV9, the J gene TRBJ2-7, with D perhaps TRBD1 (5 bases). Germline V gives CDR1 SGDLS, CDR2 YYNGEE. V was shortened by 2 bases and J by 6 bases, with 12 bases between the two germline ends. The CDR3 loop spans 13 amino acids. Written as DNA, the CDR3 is TGTGCCAGCAGCGTCTCAGGGCTCAGCGAGCAGTACTTC. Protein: CASSVSGLSEQYF.

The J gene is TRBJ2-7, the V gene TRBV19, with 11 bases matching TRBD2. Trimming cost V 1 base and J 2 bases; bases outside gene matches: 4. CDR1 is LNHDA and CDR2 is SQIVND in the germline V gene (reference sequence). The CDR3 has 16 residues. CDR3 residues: CASSIGGTSGTYEQYF. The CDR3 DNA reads TGTGCCAGTAGTATAGGGGGGACTAGCGGAACCTACGAGCAGTACTTC.

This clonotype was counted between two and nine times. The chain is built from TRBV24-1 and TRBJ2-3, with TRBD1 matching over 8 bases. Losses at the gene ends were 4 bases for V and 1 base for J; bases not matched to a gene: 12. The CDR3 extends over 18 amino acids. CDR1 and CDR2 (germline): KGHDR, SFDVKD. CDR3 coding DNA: TGTGCCACCAGTGACCTCCTGCGGACAGGGAGCGGCACAGATACGCAGTATTTT. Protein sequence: CATSDLLRTGSGTDTQYF.

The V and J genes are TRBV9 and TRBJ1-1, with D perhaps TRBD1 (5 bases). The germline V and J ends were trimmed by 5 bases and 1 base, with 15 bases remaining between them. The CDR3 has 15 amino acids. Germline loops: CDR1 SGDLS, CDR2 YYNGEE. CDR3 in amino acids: CASRKGGGSNTEAFF. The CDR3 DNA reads TGTGCCAGCAGAAAAGGCGGGGGGTCGAACACTGAAGCTTTCTTT.

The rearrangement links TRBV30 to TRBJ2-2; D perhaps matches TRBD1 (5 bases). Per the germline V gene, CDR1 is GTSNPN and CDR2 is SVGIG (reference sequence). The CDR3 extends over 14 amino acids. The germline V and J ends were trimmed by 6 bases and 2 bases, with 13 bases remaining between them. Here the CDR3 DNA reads TGTGCCTGTTCCAAGGGGCTCAACACCGGGGAGCTGTTTTTT. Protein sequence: CACSKGLNTGELFF.

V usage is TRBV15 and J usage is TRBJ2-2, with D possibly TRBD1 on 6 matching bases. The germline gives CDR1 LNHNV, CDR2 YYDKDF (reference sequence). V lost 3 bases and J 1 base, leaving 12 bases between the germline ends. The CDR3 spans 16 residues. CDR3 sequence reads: CATSSGTSRNTGELFF. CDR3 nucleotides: TGTGCCACCAGCAGTGGGACATCTCGGAACACCGGGGAGCTGTTTTTT. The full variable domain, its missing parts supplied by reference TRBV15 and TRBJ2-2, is DAMVIQNPRYQVTQFGKPVTLSCSQTLNHNVMYWYQQKSSQAPKLLFHYYDKDFNNEADTPDNFQSRRPNTSFCFLDIRSPGLGDTAMYLCATSSGTSRNTGELFFGEGSRLTVL.

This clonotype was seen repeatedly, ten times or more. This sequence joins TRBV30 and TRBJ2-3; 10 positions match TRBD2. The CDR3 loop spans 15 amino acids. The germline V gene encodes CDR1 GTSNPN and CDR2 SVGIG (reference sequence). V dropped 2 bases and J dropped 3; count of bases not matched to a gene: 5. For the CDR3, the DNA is TGTGCCTGGAGTAGAATAGCGGGAGGAACAGATACGCAGTATTTT. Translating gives CAWSRIAGGTDTQYF.

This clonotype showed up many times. CDR3 DNA: TGTGCCACCAGTGCGACAGGATCGAACACTGAAGCTTTCTTT. Translating gives CATSATGSNTEAFF. The chain recombines TRBV24-1 with TRBJ1-1, with TRBD1 as a possible D gene (6 bases). Per the germline V gene, CDR1 is KGHDR and CDR2 is SFDVKD. V was clipped by 5 bases and J by 1 base, with 10 bases between them. The CDR3 contains 14 residues.

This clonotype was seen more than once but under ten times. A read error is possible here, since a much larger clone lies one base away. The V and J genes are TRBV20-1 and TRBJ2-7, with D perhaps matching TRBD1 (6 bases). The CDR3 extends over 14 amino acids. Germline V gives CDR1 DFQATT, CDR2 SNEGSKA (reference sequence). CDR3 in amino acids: CSAEDREGSCEQYF. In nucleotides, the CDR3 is TGCAGTGCTGAGGACAGAGAAGGTTCCTGCGAGCAGTACTTC.

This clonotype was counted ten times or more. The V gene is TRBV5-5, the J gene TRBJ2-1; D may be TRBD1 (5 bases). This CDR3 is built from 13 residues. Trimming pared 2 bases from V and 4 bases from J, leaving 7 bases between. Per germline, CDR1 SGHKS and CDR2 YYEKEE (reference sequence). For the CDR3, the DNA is TGTGCCAGCAGCTTAGGGGAATACAATGAGCAGTTCTTC. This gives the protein CASSLGEYNEQFF.

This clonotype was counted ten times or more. CDR3 sequence reads: CSADGRYEQYF. CDR3 nucleotide sequence: TGCAGTGCGGACGGACGGTACGAGCAGTACTTC. The chain combines TRBV20-1 with TRBJ2-7; D uncertain. Trimming removed 6 bases from V and 4 bases from J, with 10 bases in between. The CDR3 extends over 11 amino acids. Germline V gene data show CDR1 as DFQATT and CDR2 as SNEGSKA (reference sequence).

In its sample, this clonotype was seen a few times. The CDR3 loop is CASSFSGSGELFF. The CDR3 bases are TGTGCCAGCAGTTTTTCCGGTAGCGGGGAGCTGTTTTTT. This rearrangement joins TRBV27 to TRBJ2-2; D remains ambiguous. Per the germline V gene, CDR1 is MNHEY and CDR2 is SMNVEV (reference sequence). The length of the CDR3 is 13 residues. The V end lost 3 bases, the J end lost 7 bases, and 9 bases lay between the germline ends.

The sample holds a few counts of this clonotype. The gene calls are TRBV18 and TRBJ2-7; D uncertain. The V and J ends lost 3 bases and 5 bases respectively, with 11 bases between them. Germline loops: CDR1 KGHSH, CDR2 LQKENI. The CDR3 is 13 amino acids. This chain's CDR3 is CASSPYGRDEQYF. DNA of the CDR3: TGTGCCAGCTCACCGTACGGTCGGGACGAGCAGTACTTC. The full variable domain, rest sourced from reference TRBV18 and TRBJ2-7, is NAGVMQNPRHLVRRRGQEARLRCSPMKGHSHVYWYRQLPEEGLKFMVYLQKENIIDESGMPKERFSAEFPKEGPSILRIQQVVRGDSAAYFCASSPYGRDEQYFGPGTRLTVT.

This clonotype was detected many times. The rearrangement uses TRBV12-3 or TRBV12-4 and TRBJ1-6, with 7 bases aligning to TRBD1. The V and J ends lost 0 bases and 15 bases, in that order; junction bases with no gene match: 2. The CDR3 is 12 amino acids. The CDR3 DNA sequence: TGTGCCAGCAGTTTAGCGGGACAGATCCTCCACTTT. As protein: CASSLAGQILHF.

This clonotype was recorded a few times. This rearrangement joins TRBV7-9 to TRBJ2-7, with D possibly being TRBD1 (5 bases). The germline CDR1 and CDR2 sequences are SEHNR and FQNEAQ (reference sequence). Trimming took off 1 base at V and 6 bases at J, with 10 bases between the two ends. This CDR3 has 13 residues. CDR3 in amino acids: CASSLETDSEQYF. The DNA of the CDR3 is TGTGCCAGCAGCTTAGAAACCGACAGCGAGCAGTACTTC.

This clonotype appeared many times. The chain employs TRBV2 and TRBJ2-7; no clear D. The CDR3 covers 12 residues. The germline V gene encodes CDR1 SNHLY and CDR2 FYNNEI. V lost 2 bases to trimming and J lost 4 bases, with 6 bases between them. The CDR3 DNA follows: TGTGCCAGCAGTGAACTAGGATACGAGCAGTACTTC. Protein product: CASSELGYEQYF.

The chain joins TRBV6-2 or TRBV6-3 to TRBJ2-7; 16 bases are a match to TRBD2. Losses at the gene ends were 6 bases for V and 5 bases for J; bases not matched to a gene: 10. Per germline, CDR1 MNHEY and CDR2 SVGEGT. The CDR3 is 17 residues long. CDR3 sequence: CASRSGTSGRGLHEQYF. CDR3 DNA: TGTGCCAGCAGGTCCGGGACTAGCGGGAGGGGGCTCCACGAGCAGTACTTC.

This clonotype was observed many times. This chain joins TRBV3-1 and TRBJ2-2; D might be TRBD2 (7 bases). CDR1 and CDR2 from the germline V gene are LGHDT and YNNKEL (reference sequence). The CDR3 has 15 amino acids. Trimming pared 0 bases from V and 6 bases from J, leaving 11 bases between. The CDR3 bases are TGTGCCAGCAGCCAAGATCAGGGGAGGGCCGGGGAGCTGTTTTTT. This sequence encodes CASSQDQGRAGELFF.